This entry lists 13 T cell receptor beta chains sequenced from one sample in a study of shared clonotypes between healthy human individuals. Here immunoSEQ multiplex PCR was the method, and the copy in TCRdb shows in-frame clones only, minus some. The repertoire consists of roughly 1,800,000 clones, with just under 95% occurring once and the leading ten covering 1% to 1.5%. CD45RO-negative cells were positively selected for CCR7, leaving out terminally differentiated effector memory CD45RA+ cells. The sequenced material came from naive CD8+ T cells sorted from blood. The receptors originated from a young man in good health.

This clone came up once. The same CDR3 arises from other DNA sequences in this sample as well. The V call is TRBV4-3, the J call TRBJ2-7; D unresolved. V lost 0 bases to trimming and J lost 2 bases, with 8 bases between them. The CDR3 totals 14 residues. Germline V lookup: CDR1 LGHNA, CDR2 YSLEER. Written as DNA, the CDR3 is TGCGCCAGCAGCCAAGATAGAGGACCCTACGAGCAGTACTTC. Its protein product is CASSQDRGPYEQYF.

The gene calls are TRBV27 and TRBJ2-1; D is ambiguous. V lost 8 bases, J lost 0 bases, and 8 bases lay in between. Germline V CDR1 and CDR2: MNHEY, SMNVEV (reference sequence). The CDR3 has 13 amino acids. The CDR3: CASGMSSYNEQFF. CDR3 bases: TGTGCCAGCGGTATGAGCTCCTACAATGAGCAGTTCTTC.

The CDR3 loop reads CAISVGGGESYNEQFF. The CDR3 nucleotides read TGTGCCATCAGTGTAGGTGGGGGTGAATCCTACAATGAGCAGTTCTTC. This chain joins TRBV10-3 and TRBJ2-1, with D perhaps being TRBD1 or TRBD2 (5 bases each). V was trimmed by 4 bases and J by 1 base, leaving 14 bases between them. CDR1 ENHRY and CDR2 SYGVKD come from the germline V gene. This CDR3 contains 16 residues.

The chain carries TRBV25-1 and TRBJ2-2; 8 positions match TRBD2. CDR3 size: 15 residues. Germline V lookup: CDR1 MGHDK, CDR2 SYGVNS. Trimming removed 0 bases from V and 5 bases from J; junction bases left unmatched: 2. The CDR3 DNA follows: TGTGCCAGCAGTGAATATAGCGGGAATACCGGGGAGCTGTTTTTT. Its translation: CASSEYSGNTGELFF.

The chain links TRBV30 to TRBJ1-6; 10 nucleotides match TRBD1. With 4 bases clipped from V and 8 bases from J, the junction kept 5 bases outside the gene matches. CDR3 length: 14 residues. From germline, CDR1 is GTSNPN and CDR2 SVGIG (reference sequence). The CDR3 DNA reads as TGTGCCTGGACCTCGGGACAGGGGTATTCACCCCTCCACTTT. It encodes CAWTSGQGYSPLHF.

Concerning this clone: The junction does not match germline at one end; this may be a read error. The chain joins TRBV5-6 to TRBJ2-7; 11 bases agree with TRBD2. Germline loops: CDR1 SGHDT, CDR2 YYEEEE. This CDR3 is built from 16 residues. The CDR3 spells CVSSLEASGRYYEQYF. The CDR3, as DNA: TGTGTCAGCAGCTTGGAAGCTAGCGGGAGGTACTACGAGCAGTACTTC.

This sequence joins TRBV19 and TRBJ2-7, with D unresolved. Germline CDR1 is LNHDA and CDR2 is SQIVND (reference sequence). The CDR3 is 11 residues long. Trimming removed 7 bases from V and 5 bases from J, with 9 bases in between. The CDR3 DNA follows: TGTGCCAGTACCGCGGACCACGAGCAGTACTTC. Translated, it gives CASTADHEQYF.

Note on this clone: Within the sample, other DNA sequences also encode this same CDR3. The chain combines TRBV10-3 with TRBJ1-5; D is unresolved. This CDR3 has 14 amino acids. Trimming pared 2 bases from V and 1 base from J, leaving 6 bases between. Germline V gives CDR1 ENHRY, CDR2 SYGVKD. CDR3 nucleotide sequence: TGTGCCATCAGTGAGGTAGGGAGCAATCAGCCCCAGCATTTT. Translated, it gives CAISEVGSNQPQHF.

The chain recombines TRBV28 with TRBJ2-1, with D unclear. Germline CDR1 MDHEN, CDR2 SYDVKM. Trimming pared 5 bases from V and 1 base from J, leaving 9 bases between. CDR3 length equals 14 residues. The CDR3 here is CASSRIGSYNEQFF. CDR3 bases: TGTGCCAGCAGTCGAATTGGGTCCTACAATGAGCAGTTCTTC.

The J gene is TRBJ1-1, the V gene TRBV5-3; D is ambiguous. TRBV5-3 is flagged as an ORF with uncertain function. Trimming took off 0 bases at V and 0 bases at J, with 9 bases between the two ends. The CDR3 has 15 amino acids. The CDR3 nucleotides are TGTGCCAGAAGCTTGGCGGGCAGCATGAACACTGAAGCTTTCTTT. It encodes CARSLAGSMNTEAFF.

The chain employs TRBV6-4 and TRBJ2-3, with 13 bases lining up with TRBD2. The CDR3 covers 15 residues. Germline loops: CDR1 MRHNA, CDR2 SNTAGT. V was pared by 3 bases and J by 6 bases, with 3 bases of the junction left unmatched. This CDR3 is CASSELAGGYDTQYF. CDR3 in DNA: TGTGCCAGCAGTGAACTAGCGGGAGGGTACGATACGCAGTATTTT.

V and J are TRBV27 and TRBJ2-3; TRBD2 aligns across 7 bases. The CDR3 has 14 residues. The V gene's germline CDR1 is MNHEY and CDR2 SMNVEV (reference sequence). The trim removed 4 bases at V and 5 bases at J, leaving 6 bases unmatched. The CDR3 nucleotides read TGTGCCAGCAGTTACAGGACTAGACAAGATACGCAGTATTTT. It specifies CASSYRTRQDTQYF.

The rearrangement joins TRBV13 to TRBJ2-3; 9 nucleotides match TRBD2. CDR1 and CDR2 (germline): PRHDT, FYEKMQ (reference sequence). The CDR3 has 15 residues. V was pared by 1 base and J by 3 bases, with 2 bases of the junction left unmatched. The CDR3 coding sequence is TGTGCCAGCAGCTTAGAAAGCGGGAGGACAGATACGCAGTATTTT. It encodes CASSLESGRTDTQYF.